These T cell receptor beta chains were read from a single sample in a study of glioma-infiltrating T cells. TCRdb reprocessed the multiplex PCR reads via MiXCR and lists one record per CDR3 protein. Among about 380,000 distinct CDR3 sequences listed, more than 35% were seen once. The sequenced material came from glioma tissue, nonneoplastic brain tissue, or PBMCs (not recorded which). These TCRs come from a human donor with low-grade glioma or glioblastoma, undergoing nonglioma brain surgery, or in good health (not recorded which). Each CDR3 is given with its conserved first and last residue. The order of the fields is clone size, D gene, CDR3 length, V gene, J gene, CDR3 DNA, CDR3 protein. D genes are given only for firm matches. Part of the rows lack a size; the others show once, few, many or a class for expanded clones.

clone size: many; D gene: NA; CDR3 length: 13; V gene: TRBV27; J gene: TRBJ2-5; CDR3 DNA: TGTGCCAGCAGTTTCGAGGAGGGAGAGACCCAGTACTTC; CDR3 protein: CASSFEEGETQYF
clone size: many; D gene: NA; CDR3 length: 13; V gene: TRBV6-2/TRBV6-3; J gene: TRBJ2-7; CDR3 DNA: TGTGCCAGCAGTTCACGCGCCCCCTACGAGCAGTACTTC; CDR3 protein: CASSSRAPYEQYF
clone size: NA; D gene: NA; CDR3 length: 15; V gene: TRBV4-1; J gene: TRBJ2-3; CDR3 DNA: TGCGCCAGCAGACAAGTACCAGGGACCCAAGATACGCAGTATTTT; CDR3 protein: CASRQVPGTQDTQYF
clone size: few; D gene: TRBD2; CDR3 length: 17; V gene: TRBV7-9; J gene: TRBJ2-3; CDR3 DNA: TGTGCCAGCAGCCCCTTATCTAGCGGGAAGTTCCCAGATACGCAGTATTTT; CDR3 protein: CASSPLSSGKFPDTQYF
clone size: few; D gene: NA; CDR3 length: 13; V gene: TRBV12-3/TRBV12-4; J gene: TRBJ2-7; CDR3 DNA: TGTGCCAGCACCCCGACGGGGCACTACGAGCAGTACTTC; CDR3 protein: CASTPTGHYEQYF
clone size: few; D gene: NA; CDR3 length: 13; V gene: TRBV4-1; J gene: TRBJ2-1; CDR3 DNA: TGCGCCAGCTCTCCAGAGGGGTTCAATGGGCAGTTCTTC; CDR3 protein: CASSPEGFNGQFF
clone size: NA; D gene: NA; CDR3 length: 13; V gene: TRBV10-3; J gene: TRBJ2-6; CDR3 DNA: TGTGCCATCAGTGAGTCTGGGGCCAACGTCCTGACTTTC; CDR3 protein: CAISESGANVLTF
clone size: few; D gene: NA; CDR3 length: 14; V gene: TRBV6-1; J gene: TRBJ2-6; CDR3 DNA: TGTGCCAGCAGGGTTCCATCTGGGGCCAACGTCCTGACTTTC; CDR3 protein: CASRVPSGANVLTF
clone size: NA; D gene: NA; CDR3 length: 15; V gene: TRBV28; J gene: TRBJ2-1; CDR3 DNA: TGTGCCAGCAGTTTCACAGGCGGATCATACAATGAGCAGTTCTTC; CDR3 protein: CASSFTGGSYNEQFF
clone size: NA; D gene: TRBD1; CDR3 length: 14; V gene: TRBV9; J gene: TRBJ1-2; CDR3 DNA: TGTGCCAGCAGCCCCCGGGGACAGATAAATGGCTACACCTTC; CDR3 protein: CASSPRGQINGYTF
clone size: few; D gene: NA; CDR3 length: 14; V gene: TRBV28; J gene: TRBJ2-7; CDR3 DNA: TGTGCCAGCACCCCGTTGGGGAGCTCCTACGAGCAGTACTTC; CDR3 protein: CASTPLGSSYEQYF
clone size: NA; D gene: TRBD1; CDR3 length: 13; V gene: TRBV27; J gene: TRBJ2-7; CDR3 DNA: TGTGCCAGCAGAGAGGGGGCGACCTACGAGCAGTACTTC; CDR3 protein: CASREGATYEQYF